This TCR beta chain is drawn from a study of blood T cell repertoires in COVID-19. The CDR3 covers 16 residues. The J segment lost 6 bases and the V segment lost 2 bases, leaving 11 bases of the junction unmatched. CDR1 and CDR2 (germline): SQVTM, ANQGSEA. As originally analysed: Estimation of nucleated cell counts was performed using reference gene primer amplification. Sequenced by immunoSEQ multiplex PCR; TCRdb stores in-frame clones only, minus some. D and trimming come from the DNA, and the V and J calls and clone size come from that table. The sample lists more than 150,000 clones; 90% to 95% were seen once.

The source material was peripheral blood. V is TRBV29-1 and J is TRBJ2-3; 10 bases are shared with TRBD2. This TCR derives from a man in his fifties with acute or convalescent COVID-19. Written as DNA, the CDR3 is TGCAGCGTTGAATTTGGGTCTAGCGGGAGTATGGATACGCAGTATTTT. Encoded protein: CSVEFGSSGSMDTQYF.